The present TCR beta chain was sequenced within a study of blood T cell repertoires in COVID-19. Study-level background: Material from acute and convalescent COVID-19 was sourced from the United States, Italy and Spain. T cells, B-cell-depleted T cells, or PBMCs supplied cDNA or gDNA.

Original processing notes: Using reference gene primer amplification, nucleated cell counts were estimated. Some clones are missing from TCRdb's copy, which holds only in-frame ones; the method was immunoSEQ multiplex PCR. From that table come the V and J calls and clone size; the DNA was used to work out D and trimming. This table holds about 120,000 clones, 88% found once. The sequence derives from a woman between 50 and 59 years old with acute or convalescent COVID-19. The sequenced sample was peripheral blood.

Here the CDR3 reads CATSKAATYEQYF. The CDR3 nucleotides are TGTGCCACCTCGAAGGCAGCGACCTACGAGCAGTACTTC. The chain joins TRBV27 to TRBJ2-7, with no clear D. Germline loops: CDR1 MNHEY, CDR2 SMNVEV (reference sequence). V gave up 10 bases and J gave up 2 bases, with 15 bases separating them. This CDR3 spans 13 amino acids.